This T cell receptor (beta chain) was documented in a study of T cell responses to AZD1222 COVID-19 vaccine. Comment on this clone: Antigen specificity is unknown.

Assay used: immunoSEQ multiplex PCR; TCRdb lists only in-frame clones, some missing. Of 55,000 to 60,000 clones detected, approximately 85% appear once; the ten largest clones hold approximately 20%. CDR3 length: 14 residues. The germline V gene has CDR1 LGHDT and CDR2 YNNKEL (reference sequence). Trimming removed 0 bases at V and 3 bases at J, with 8 bases between. Study observations and caveats: Among the donors, most were white British and more were female, and clonal diversity was possibly underestimated. There were vaccine-associated CD4 TCRs across spike, dominant at 160-218 and 743-854.

This receptor was identified in an adult in good health. The V call is TRBV3-1 (or the pseudogene TRBV3-2), the J call TRBJ1-2, with a tentative D call TRBD1 (5 bases). Sequencing was performed on peripheral blood, taken on day 0 of MenACWY control vaccination. In nucleotides, the CDR3 is TGTGCCAGCAGCCAAGAATGGGGGGACTATGGCTACACCTTC. It yields the protein CASSQEWGDYGYTF.